The clone carrying this T cell receptor (beta chain) came up many times. TCRdb itself ran the 5' RACE reads through MiXCR, one entry per CDR3 protein. The sample holds tens of thousands of distinct CDR3 sequences, roughly 3.3% seen once. This sample was taken from a study of neurological immune-mediated disorders. The CDR3 contains 14 residues. The ends were cut back, 3 bases at V and 9 bases at J, with 17 bases in the middle. This chain connects TRBV12-3 or TRBV12-4 to TRBJ2-5; D remains ambiguous. The sequence came from a woman between 50 and 59 years old with multiple sclerosis. Sequenced material: PBMCs. The CDR3 sequence: CASSFRWNNPAQYF. The CDR3 region has the DNA TGTGCCAGCAGTTTTCGGTGGAATAACCCAGCCCAGTACTTC.